The rows below give T cell receptor beta chains drawn from one sample of a study of PD-1 blockade in classical Hodgkin lymphoma. Here immunoSEQ multiplex PCR was the method, and the copy in TCRdb shows in-frame clones only, minus some. The table shows more than 11,000 clones, with more than 75% occurring only once. The material sequenced was peripheral blood mononuclear cells (PBMCs), taken at baseline. These receptors all come from a human donor with classical Hodgkin lymphoma. The CDR3 runs from the conserved cysteine through the conserved F or W. D genes are given only for firm matches. Only some rows state a clone size, as once, few, many or a class for expanded clones.

NA	TRBV6-5	NA	TRBJ2-6	CASTPNRGANVLTF	TGTGCCAGCACCCCCAATCGTGGGGCCAACGTCCTGACTTTC
NA	TRBV7-9	TRBD2	TRBJ2-5	CASSPTSGDQETQYF	TGTGCCAGCAGTCCCACTAGCGGGGATCAAGAGACCCAGTACTTC
NA	TRBV19	NA	TRBJ1-5	CASSMLGEGRDQPQHF	TGTGCCAGTAGTATGTTAGGAGAGGGACGAGATCAGCCCCAGCATTTT
NA	TRBV28	NA	TRBJ1-5	CASSAEQGFYQPQHF	TGTGCCAGCAGTGCAGAACAGGGCTTTTATCAGCCCCAGCATTTT
once	TRBV10-3	NA	TRBJ1-2	CAISDLTMSHGYTF	TGTGCCATCAGTGATCTAACAATGTCTCATGGCTACACCTTC
NA	TRBV25-1	NA	TRBJ1-3	CASSASSGNTIYF	TGTGCCAGCAGTGCCAGCTCTGGAAACACCATATATTTT
few	TRBV2	TRBD1	TRBJ1-6	CASRATGGGNSPLHF	TGTGCCAGCAGGGCGACAGGGGGCGGAAATTCACCCCTCCACTTT
NA	TRBV6-5	NA	TRBJ2-1	CASSLYNEQFF	TGTGCCAGCAGCTTATACAATGAGCAGTTCTTC
NA	TRBV6-5	TRBD1	TRBJ1-3	CATTGVAGNTIYF	TGTGCCACTACAGGGGTAGCTGGAAACACCATATATTTT
NA	TRBV4-1	NA	TRBJ2-7	CASSQALRGNEQYF	TGCGCCAGCAGCCAAGCGTTACGGGGTAACGAGCAGTACTTC
NA	TRBV6-1	TRBD2	TRBJ2-6	CASTQAGGGAPGANVLTF	TGTGCCAGCACTCAAGCGGGAGGGGGCGCCCCCGGGGCCAACGTCCTGACTTTC
NA	TRBV6-4	NA	TRBJ1-6	CASSEGKENSPLHF	TGTGCCAGCAGTGAGGGCAAGGAAAATTCACCCCTCCACTTT